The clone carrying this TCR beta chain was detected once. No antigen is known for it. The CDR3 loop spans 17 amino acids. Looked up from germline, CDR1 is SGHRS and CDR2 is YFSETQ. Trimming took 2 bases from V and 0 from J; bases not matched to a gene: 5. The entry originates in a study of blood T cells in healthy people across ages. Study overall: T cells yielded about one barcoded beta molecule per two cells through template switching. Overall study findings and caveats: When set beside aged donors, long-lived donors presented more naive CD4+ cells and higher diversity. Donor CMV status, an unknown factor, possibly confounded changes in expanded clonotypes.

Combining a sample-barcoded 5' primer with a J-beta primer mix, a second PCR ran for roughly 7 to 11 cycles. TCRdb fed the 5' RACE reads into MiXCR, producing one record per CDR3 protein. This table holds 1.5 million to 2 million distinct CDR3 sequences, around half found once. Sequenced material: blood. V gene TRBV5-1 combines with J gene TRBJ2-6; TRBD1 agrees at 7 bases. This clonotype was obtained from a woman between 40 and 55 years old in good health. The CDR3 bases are TGCGCCAGCAGCTTAGAACAGGGGATCTCTGGGGCCAACGTCCTGACTTTC. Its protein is CASSLEQGISGANVLTF.